The rows below give T cell receptor beta chains drawn from one sample of a study of shared clonotypes between healthy human individuals. Assay: immunoSEQ multiplex PCR; the TCRdb copy retains only in-frame clones and omits some. The repertoire holds about 450,000 clones, less than 80% seen once, with more than 10% in the top ten. Material: PBMCs. These TCRs come from a middle-aged woman in good health. Some clones in this sample may be carry-over from other donors' samples. Each CDR3 is given with its conserved first and last residue. A D gene is named only where the DNA matches it firmly. Clone size is not always given. Where it is, it says once, few, many or a class for expanded clones.

size: -; V: TRBV11-1; D: TRBD1; length: 15; J: TRBJ1-1; CDR3: CASSTGQGADTEAFF; DNA: TGTGCCAGCAGCACCGGACAGGGGGCGGACACTGAAGCTTTCTTT
size: -; V: TRBV19; D: -; length: 13; J: TRBJ2-5; CDR3: CASSITSQETQYF; DNA: TGTGCCAGTAGTATAACTTCCCAAGAGACCCAGTACTTC
size: many; V: TRBV27; D: TRBD2; length: 16; J: TRBJ2-1; CDR3: CASSGTRRGSYNEQFF; DNA: TGTGCCAGCAGTGGGACTAGGCGGGGCTCCTACAATGAGCAGTTCTTC
size: -; V: TRBV21-1; D: -; length: 17; J: TRBJ2-4; CDR3: CASSKADRWLAENIQYF; DNA: TGTGCCAGCAGCAAAGCCGACAGGTGGCTAGCCGAAAACATTCAGTACTTC
size: -; V: TRBV19; D: -; length: 15; J: TRBJ1-5; CDR3: CASREVVRSNQPQHF; DNA: TGTGCCAGTAGGGAAGTGGTCAGGTCCAATCAGCCCCAGCATTTT
size: few; V: TRBV15; D: -; length: 15; J: TRBJ1-2; CDR3: CATSTDSGANYGYTF; DNA: TGTGCCACCAGCACGGACAGCGGAGCTAACTATGGCTACACCTTC
size: -; V: TRBV5-1; D: TRBD2; length: 14; J: TRBJ2-1; CDR3: CASSFSGGDNEQFF; DNA: TGCGCCAGCAGCTTTAGCGGGGGAGACAATGAGCAGTTCTTC
size: -; V: TRBV7-2; D: TRBD2; length: 19; J: TRBJ2-3; CDR3: CASSLGGASGRGSTDTQYF; DNA: TGTGCCAGCAGCTTAGGCGGGGCTAGCGGGAGGGGAAGCACAGATACGCAGTATTTT
size: few; V: TRBV7-9; D: TRBD1; length: 15; J: TRBJ1-1; CDR3: CASSLETGGQTEAFF; DNA: TGTGCCAGCAGCTTAGAGACAGGGGGGCAGACTGAAGCTTTCTTT
size: -; V: TRBV18; D: -; length: 18; J: TRBJ2-1; CDR3: CASSPREASAVSYNEQFF; DNA: TGTGCCAGCTCACCACGAGAGGCTTCAGCGGTCTCCTACAATGAGCAGTTCTTC
size: -; V: TRBV10-3; D: TRBD1; length: 16; J: TRBJ2-2; CDR3: CAISPGTGGHTGELFF; DNA: TGTGCCATCAGCCCCGGGACAGGGGGCCACACCGGGGAGCTGTTTTTT
size: -; V: TRBV4-1; D: -; length: 15; J: TRBJ1-2; CDR3: CASSQVDQGRGGYTF; DNA: TGCGCCAGCAGCCAAGTAGATCAGGGTCGGGGTGGCTACACCTTC
size: -; V: TRBV28; D: -; length: 14; J: TRBJ2-3; CDR3: CASTLPGLAQAQYF; DNA: TGTGCCAGCACCTTACCGGGGTTGGCACAGGCGCAGTATTTT
size: -; V: TRBV30; D: -; length: 13; J: TRBJ1-5; CDR3: CAWTTGNNQPQHF; DNA: TGTGCCTGGACTACAGGGAACAATCAGCCCCAGCATTTT
size: -; V: TRBV6-5; D: -; length: 14; J: TRBJ2-7; CDR3: CASSNGAGVAEQYF; DNA: TGTGCCAGCAGCAACGGGGCAGGGGTGGCCGAGCAGTACTTC
size: -; V: TRBV27; D: TRBD1; length: 14; J: TRBJ1-5; CDR3: CASSPGQGGRAQHF; DNA: TGTGCCAGCAGTCCGGGACAGGGTGGGAGGGCCCAGCATTTT
size: -; V: TRBV6-6; D: -; length: 15; J: TRBJ1-3; CDR3: CASSRQDSSGNTIYF; DNA: TGTGCCAGCAGCCGACAGGACAGCTCTGGAAACACCATATATTTT
size: few; V: TRBV5-4; D: TRBD1; length: 13; J: TRBJ2-5; CDR3: CASDYQGAGTQYF; DNA: TGTGCCAGCGACTACCAGGGGGCTGGGACCCAGTACTTC
size: -; V: TRBV10-2; D: TRBD2; length: 15; J: TRBJ2-1; CDR3: CASATSSGGLNEQFF; DNA: TGCGCCAGCGCAACTTCTAGCGGGGGTCTTAATGAGCAGTTCTTC
size: -; V: TRBV6-1; D: -; length: 14; J: TRBJ1-1; CDR3: CASSEAGGNTEAFF; DNA: TGTGCCAGCAGTGAAGCTGGGGGGAACACCGAAGCTTTCTTT
size: -; V: TRBV6-6; D: -; length: 12; J: TRBJ2-7; CDR3: CASSPNQYEQSF; DNA: TGTGCCAGCAGTCCCAACCAATACGAGCAGTCCTTC
size: -; V: TRBV11-2; D: -; length: 13; J: TRBJ1-5; CDR3: CASSLGGVQPQHF; DNA: TGTGCCAGCAGCTTAGGGGGGGTTCAGCCCCAGCATTTT
size: -; V: TRBV7-9; D: TRBD1; length: 12; J: TRBJ2-1; CDR3: CASSFSGQEQFF; DNA: TGTGCCAGCAGCTTCTCGGGACAGGAGCAGTTCTTC
size: -; V: TRBV29-1; D: TRBD2; length: 18; J: TRBJ2-3; CDR3: CSVEDGLAGELRTDTQYF; DNA: TGCAGCGTTGAAGATGGACTAGCGGGAGAGCTGCGCACAGATACGCAGTATTTT
size: few; V: TRBV30; D: TRBD1; length: 15; J: TRBJ1-5; CDR3: CAWSVEGQHNQPQHF; DNA: TGTGCCTGGAGTGTAGAGGGACAGCATAATCAGCCCCAGCATTTT
size: -; V: TRBV4-2; D: -; length: 14; J: TRBJ2-1; CDR3: CASSPRVSYNEQFF; DNA: TGTGCCAGCAGCCCCAGAGTTTCCTACAATGAGCAGTTCTTC
size: -; V: TRBV15; D: TRBD2; length: 16; J: TRBJ2-7; CDR3: CATSRDAPGRAFEQYF; DNA: TGTGCCACCAGCAGAGATGCCCCCGGGAGGGCCTTTGAGCAGTACTTC
size: -; V: TRBV7-3; D: TRBD1; length: 15; J: TRBJ2-1; CDR3: CASSLDRGHANEQFF; DNA: TGTGCCAGCAGCTTGGACAGGGGGCATGCCAATGAGCAGTTCTTC
size: -; V: TRBV5-4; D: TRBD1; length: 16; J: TRBJ1-2; CDR3: CASRSGTGAQNYGYTF; DNA: TGTGCCAGCAGATCCGGGACAGGGGCCCAAAACTATGGCTACACCTTC
size: -; V: TRBV19; D: -; length: 15; J: TRBJ1-2; CDR3: CASSRTRDGNYGYTF; DNA: TGTGCCAGTAGTCGGACAAGGGACGGCAACTATGGCTACACCTTC
size: -; V: TRBV28; D: TRBD1; length: 14; J: TRBJ1-2; CDR3: CASSWGTGNYGYTF; DNA: TGTGCCAGCAGTTGGGGGACAGGCAACTATGGCTACACCTTC
size: -; V: TRBV6-1; D: -; length: 14; J: TRBJ2-3; CDR3: CASSEGVATDTQYF; DNA: TGTGCCAGCAGTGAAGGGGTAGCAACAGATACGCAGTATTTT
size: once; V: TRBV27; D: -; length: 13; J: TRBJ1-1; CDR3: CASSLSGDTEAFF; DNA: TGTGCCAGCAGTTTATCAGGGGACACTGAAGCTTTCTTT
size: -; V: TRBV18; D: -; length: 14; J: TRBJ1-2; CDR3: CASSDPQGTYGYTF; DNA: TGTGCCAGCTCCGACCCTCAGGGGACCTATGGCTACACCTTC
size: -; V: TRBV30; D: -; length: 15; J: TRBJ2-1; CDR3: CAWSGQVSSYNEQFF; DNA: TGTGCCTGGAGTGGACAGGTCAGCTCCTACAATGAGCAGTTCTTC
size: -; V: TRBV4-2; D: TRBD2; length: 19; J: TRBJ2-5; CDR3: CASSQGSSPAGESGETQYF; DNA: TGTGCCAGCAGCCAAGGAAGTTCTCCAGCGGGAGAGTCTGGGGAGACCCAGTACTTC
size: -; V: TRBV18; D: -; length: 13; J: TRBJ1-5; CDR3: CASSLEQNQPQHF; DNA: TGTGCCAGCTCACTGGAACAGAATCAGCCCCAGCATTTT
size: -; V: TRBV28; D: -; length: 16; J: TRBJ1-4; CDR3: CASSTYNRMGDEKLFF; DNA: TGTGCCAGCAGTACCTATAACAGAATGGGAGATGAAAAACTGTTTTTT
size: -; V: TRBV7-2; D: TRBD2; length: 15; J: TRBJ2-1; CDR3: CASSSKRDSYNEQFF; DNA: TGTGCCAGCAGCTCTAAGCGGGACTCCTACAATGAGCAGTTCTTC
size: -; V: TRBV27; D: -; length: 16; J: TRBJ1-1; CDR3: CASSLSTAGMNTEAFF; DNA: TGTGCCAGCAGTTTATCGACGGCAGGGATGAACACTGAAGCTTTCTTT
size: -; V: TRBV7-8; D: -; length: 13; J: TRBJ2-7; CDR3: CASSLAPGREQYF; DNA: TGTGCCAGCAGCTTAGCACCAGGCCGCGAGCAGTACTTC
size: once; V: TRBV14; D: -; length: 13; J: TRBJ2-5; CDR3: CASSHYRLETQYF; DNA: TGTGCCAGCAGCCATTACCGGCTTGAGACCCAGTACTTC
size: -; V: TRBV4-2; D: TRBD2; length: 18; J: TRBJ2-1; CDR3: CASSQESRTSGRANEQFF; DNA: TGTGCCAGCAGCCAAGAATCGCGGACTAGCGGGAGGGCCAATGAGCAGTTCTTC
size: once; V: TRBV7-6; D: -; length: 14; J: TRBJ2-2; CDR3: CASSLGQRTGELFF; DNA: TGTGCCAGCAGCTTAGGCCAGCGGACCGGGGAACTGTTTTTT
size: -; V: TRBV7-2; D: -; length: 15; J: TRBJ1-5; CDR3: CASSLAGYSNQPQHF; DNA: TGTGCCAGCAGCTTAGCGGGTTATAGCAATCAGCCCCAGCATTTT